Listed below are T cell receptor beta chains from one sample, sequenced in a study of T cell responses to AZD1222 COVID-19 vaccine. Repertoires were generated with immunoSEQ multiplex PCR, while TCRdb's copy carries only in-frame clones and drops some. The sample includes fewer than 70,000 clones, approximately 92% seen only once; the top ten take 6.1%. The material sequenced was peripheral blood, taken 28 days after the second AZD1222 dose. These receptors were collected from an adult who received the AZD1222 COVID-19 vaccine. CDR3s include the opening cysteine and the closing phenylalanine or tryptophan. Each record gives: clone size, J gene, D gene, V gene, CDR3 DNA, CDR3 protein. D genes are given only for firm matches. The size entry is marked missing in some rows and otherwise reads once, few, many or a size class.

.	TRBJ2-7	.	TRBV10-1	TGCGCCAGCAGCCGTCATGGAGACTCCTACGAGCAGTACTTC	CASSRHGDSYEQYF
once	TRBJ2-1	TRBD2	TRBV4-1	TGCGCCAGCAGCCGCCTACTAGCGGGAGAGAGAAATGAGCAGTTCTTC	CASSRLLAGERNEQFF
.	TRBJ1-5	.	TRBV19	TGTGCCAGTAGTATCCACCTTCAGGGGTTGGGTCAGCCCCAGCATTTT	CASSIHLQGLGQPQHF
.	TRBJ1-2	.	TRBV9	TGTGCCAGCAGCGTCCAACCCGACAGAGGAGGCTACACCTTC	CASSVQPDRGGYTF
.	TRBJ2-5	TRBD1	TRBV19	TGTGCCAGTACCCGAACAGGGGGCGCGGAGACCCAGTACTTC	CASTRTGGAETQYF
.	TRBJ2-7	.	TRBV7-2	TGTGCCAGCACCCCACTTGGAGGGATGAGTTACGAGCAGTACTTC	CASTPLGGMSYEQYF
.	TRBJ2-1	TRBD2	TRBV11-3	TGTGCCAGCAGCCTTAGCGGGGGGGTCAATGAGCAGTTCTTC	CASSLSGGVNEQFF
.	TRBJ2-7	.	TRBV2	TGTGCCAGCAGTGAAGGGGACTACGAGCAGTACTTC	CASSEGDYEQYF
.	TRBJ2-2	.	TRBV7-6	TGTGCCAGCAGCTTAAACCAGGGACTCACCACCGGGGAGCTGTTTTTT	CASSLNQGLTTGELFF
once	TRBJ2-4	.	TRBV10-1	TGCGCCAGCAGTGAGAGCGGGCCCTCGGGAAAAAACATTCAGTACTTC	CASSESGPSGKNIQYF
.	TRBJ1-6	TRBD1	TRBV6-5	TGTGCCAGCAGTCAGAGGACAGGGCCACCCCTCCACTTT	CASSQRTGPPLHF
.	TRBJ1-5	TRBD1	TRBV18	TGTGCCAGCTCACCACCCCTGACAGGGCAAAATCAGCCCCAGCATTTT	CASSPPLTGQNQPQHF
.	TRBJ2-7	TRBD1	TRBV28	TGTGCCAGCAGTCCACGCCCAGGGGGTCCCTACGAGCAGTACTTC	CASSPRPGGPYEQYF
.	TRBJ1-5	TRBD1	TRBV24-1	TGTGCCACCAGTGGATCAACCGGGACAGGGGATAGCAATCAGCCCCAGCATTTT	CATSGSTGTGDSNQPQHF
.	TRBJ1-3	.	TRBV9	TGTGCCAGCAGCGTAGAGGGAGACTCTGGAAACACCATATATTTT	CASSVEGDSGNTIYF
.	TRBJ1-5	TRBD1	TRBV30	TGTGCCTGGAGTGTCCCCGGGACAGGTGGAGGCATGTCCCAGCATTTT	CAWSVPGTGGGMSQHF
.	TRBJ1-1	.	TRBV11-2	TGTGCCAGCAGCCAGTGGCCAGGGCGCATGAACACTGAAGCTTTCTTT	CASSQWPGRMNTEAFF
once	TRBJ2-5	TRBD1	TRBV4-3	TGCGCCAGCAGCCGCGGACAGGGCGTAGAGACCCAGTACTTC	CASSRGQGVETQYF
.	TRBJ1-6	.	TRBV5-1	TGCGCCAGCAGCTTGGCCAGAAACGCCACCTATAATTCACCCCTCCACTTT	CASSLARNATYNSPLHF
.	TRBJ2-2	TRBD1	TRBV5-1	TGCGCCAGCAGCGGCGGACAGGGGGTCACCGGGGAGCTGTTTTTT	CASSGGQGVTGELFF
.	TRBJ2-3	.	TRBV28	TGTGCCAGCAGTTTAGTATGGGCAGATACGCAGTATTTT	CASSLVWADTQYF
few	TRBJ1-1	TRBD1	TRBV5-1	TGCGCCAGCAGCTTCGACAGGGGAACTGAAGCTTTCTTT	CASSFDRGTEAFF
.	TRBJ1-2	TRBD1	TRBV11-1	TGTGCCAGCAGCGCACAGACAGGGGACTATGGCTACACCTTC	CASSAQTGDYGYTF